This paragraph covers one TCR beta chain sequence. The data originate from a study of blood T cell repertoires in COVID-19. Assay used: immunoSEQ multiplex PCR; TCRdb lists only in-frame clones, some missing. The data contain about 170,000 clones, 85% of them seen just once; the ten biggest clones take up approximately 8%. Enrolled during active infection, Seattle patients were then followed longitudinally. CDR3 length: 14 amino acids. CDR1 is LGHDT and CDR2 is YNNKEL in the germline V gene (reference sequence). J gave up 7 bases and V 3 bases, and 7 bases lay outside the gene matches. The sample consisted of peripheral blood. The TCR was taken from a woman aged 80 or over with COVID-19, enrolled during active disease. V and J are TRBV3-1 (or the pseudogene TRBV3-2) and TRBJ2-5; TRBD2 matches at 8 bases. DNA of the CDR3: TGTGCCAGCAGCCACGGGAGGGAATCTGGGACCCAGTACTTC. Protein: CASSHGRESGTQYF.